A single sample gave rise to the 16 T cell receptor beta chains below, sequenced in a study of T-cell reconstitution after alpha-beta-depleted transplantation in children (dated by TCRdb to about 2016). Receptors were amplified or captured by PCR. Sequencing was performed on an Illumina HiSeq 2500. TCR library preparation used molecular barcoding, with unique molecular identifiers applied to normalize quantification of the TCRbeta repertoire. TCRdb handled the public reads itself, with Q25 trimming in fastp and clone calling in MiXCR, and kept productive beta chains. Under each unique CDR3 protein, matching rows form one entry showing the most common genes and DNA. Recorded for this sample are 250,000 to 400,000 distinct CDR3 sequences; around 25% of them occurred a single time. The top ten constitute approximately 11% of the sample. Reading the label with the study, this specimen's treatment or condition is: allogeneic hematopoietic cell transplantation with graft depleted of TCRalphabeta T cells and CD19 B cells.

The sample in question was PBMCs, mostly from graft donor cells, obtained 180 days after TCRalphabeta/CD19-depleted stem cell transplant. Receptor source: a male patient aged 5 to 17 who had a stem cell transplant for acute lymphoblastic leukemia, so the T cells may come from the graft donor.

At least ten counts were recorded for this clonotype. V is TRBV12-3 or TRBV12-4 and J is TRBJ2-1; no definite D call. The CDR3 covers 11 residues. V dropped 5 bases and J dropped 9 bases, with 8 bases sitting between them. DNA for the CDR3: TGTGCCAGCAGTCGATTGGTTGAGCAGTTCTTC. It codes for CASSRLVEQFF.

The rearrangement links TRBV7-3 to TRBJ2-3; perhaps TRBD2 as D (5 bases). CDR1 is SGHTA, CDR2 FQGTGA, per germline. The CDR3 covers 14 residues. V gave up 4 bases and J gave up 2 bases, with 10 bases separating them. This CDR3 is CASSSIRDTDTQYF. DNA for the CDR3: TGTGCCAGCAGCTCAATCCGGGACACAGATACGCAGTATTTT. The full variable domain, rest sourced from reference TRBV7-3 and TRBJ2-3, is GAGVSQTPSNKVTEKGKYVELRCDPISGHTALYWYRQSLGQGPEFLIYFQGTGAADDSGLPNDRFFAVRPEGSVSTLKIQRTERGDSAVYLCASSSIRDTDTQYFGPGTRLTVL.

The chain joins TRBV19 to TRBJ2-6, with no clear D. Deletions cut 3 bases from V and 0 bases from J, with 6 bases between. Germline CDR1 is LNHDA and CDR2 is SQIVND (reference sequence). This CDR3 contains 15 residues. CDR3 in amino acids: CASSMVSSGANVLTF. CDR3 bases: TGTGCCAGTAGTATGGTCTCCTCTGGGGCCAACGTCCTGACTTTC.

The chain combines TRBV20-1 with TRBJ2-3; TRBD2 matches at 10 bases. The CDR3 has 15 amino acids. V lost 3 bases, J lost 6 bases, and 9 bases stayed unmatched. Per the germline V gene, CDR1 is DFQATT and CDR2 is SNEGSKA (reference sequence). The CDR3 nucleotides read TGCAGTGCTAGCGTACCTAGCGGGAGTATGGATACGCAGTATTTT. Residues: CSASVPSGSMDTQYF.

The genes are TRBV4-1 and TRBJ2-7; no clear D. The CDR3 consists of 16 residues. The ends were cut back, 2 bases at V and 3 bases at J, with 17 bases in the middle. Germline values: CDR1 MGHRA, CDR2 YSYEKL. In DNA, the CDR3 is TGCGCCAGCAGCCAACAAGTAACAGATTTCAGCTACGAGCAGTACTTC. Amino acid sequence: CASSQQVTDFSYEQYF.

The chain links TRBV7-7 to TRBJ2-2; D perhaps matches TRBD2 (6 bases). Trimming left V 3 bases short and J 0 bases short, with 8 bases between. The V gene's germline CDR1 is SSHAT and CDR2 FNYEAQ (reference sequence). The CDR3 sequence is 15 residues long. CDR3 region: CASSLGTPNTGELFF. The DNA for the CDR3 is TGTGCCAGCAGCTTGGGGACTCCGAACACCGGGGAGCTGTTTTTT.

This clonotype was detected only a few times. The rearrangement joins TRBV20-1 to TRBJ1-2; D is uncertain. CDR3 size: 11 residues. Germline V lookup: CDR1 DFQATT, CDR2 SNEGSKA (reference sequence). The V end lost 2 bases, the J end lost 6 bases, and 7 bases lay between the germline ends. The CDR3 DNA follows: TGCAGTGCTAGAAAAGGGAATGGCTACACCTTC. Protein product: CSARKGNGYTF.

Many counts were recorded for this clonotype. The chain employs TRBV7-9 and TRBJ2-1, with D possibly TRBD2 on 6 matching bases. Trimming took 5 bases from V and 4 from J, leaving 18 bases between them. The CDR3 loop spans 16 amino acids. Germline V gene data show CDR1 as SEHNR and CDR2 as FQNEAQ (reference sequence). CDR3 nucleotides: TGTGCCAGCAGCCTTCGGGGGAGGCTAGGGTACAATGAGCAGTTCTTC. Its protein is CASSLRGRLGYNEQFF.

For this clonotype: One end of the junction is discordant with germline, which a read error may explain. The chain uses TRBV11-1 and TRBJ2-2; weak D call: TRBD2 (5 bases). The CDR3 totals 14 residues. Per germline, CDR1 SGHAT and CDR2 FQDESV (reference sequence). CDR3 protein: CASSLGPNTGELLF. CDR3 bases: TGTGCCAGCAGCTTAGGCCCGAACACCGGGGAGCTGCTTTTT.

A few counts support this clonotype. The rearrangement links TRBV10-2 to TRBJ2-2; D is undetermined. V shed 3 bases and J shed 5 bases, with 10 bases lying between them. The CDR3 has 14 residues. Germline CDR1 reads WSHSY; CDR2 reads SAAADI. The DNA of the CDR3 is TGCGCCAGCAGTGACGACTTTTGGACCGGGGAGCTGTTTTTT. This gives the protein CASSDDFWTGELFF.

This clonotype was counted only a few times. The J gene is TRBJ2-1, the V gene TRBV5-1, with a weak D call TRBD2 (6 bases). V shed 2 bases and J shed 3 bases, with 15 bases lying between them. The CDR3 consists of 16 residues. CDR1 SGHRS and CDR2 YFSETQ come from the germline V gene. CDR3 loop: CASSFTTGLFYNEQFF. The DNA for the CDR3 is TGCGCCAGCAGCTTCACCACGGGACTCTTCTACAATGAGCAGTTCTTC.

The chain carries TRBV9 and TRBJ2-2, with unresolved D. The length of the CDR3 is 12 residues. V lost 4 bases and J 6 bases, leaving 7 bases between the germline ends. Germline lookup yields CDR1 SGDLS and CDR2 YYNGEE. This CDR3 reads CASSSVAGELFF. CDR3 in DNA: TGTGCCAGCAGCTCCGTAGCCGGGGAGCTGTTTTTT.

The V gene is TRBV29-1, the J gene TRBJ1-1; maybe TRBD1 (6 bases). The CDR3 consists of 12 residues. The V gene's germline CDR1 is SQVTM and CDR2 ANQGSEA. V lost 4 bases and J lost 4, with 10 bases in between. The CDR3: CSVAPGATEAFF. As DNA, the CDR3 is TGCAGCGTTGCACCAGGGGCCACTGAAGCTTTCTTT.

This clonotype was seen a few times. V gene TRBV2 combines with J gene TRBJ2-1; the D is unclear. The V gene lost 4 bases and the J gene lost 0 bases, with 10 bases spanning the gap. The germline CDR1 and CDR2 sequences are SNHLY and FYNNEI. The CDR3 is made up of 15 amino acids. The CDR3 reads CASSGRSYSYNEQFF. CDR3 bases: TGTGCCAGCAGTGGTCGGTCGTACTCCTACAATGAGCAGTTCTTC.

There are many counts of this clonotype. This chain joins TRBV5-1 and TRBJ2-3; no clear D. V lost 4 bases and J lost 0, with 9 bases in between. CDR1 is SGHRS and CDR2 is YFSETQ in the germline V gene. This CDR3 contains 14 residues. The CDR3: CASSVGDSTDTQYF. In DNA, the CDR3 is TGCGCCAGCAGCGTCGGCGACAGCACAGATACGCAGTATTTT.

This clonotype was observed a few times. V and J are TRBV3-1 and TRBJ2-1; 9 bases are shared with TRBD2. J was trimmed by 9 bases and V by 4 bases; bases with no gene match: 16. The CDR3 runs 17 residues. Germline V CDR1 and CDR2: LGHDT, YNNKEL (reference sequence). The CDR3, as DNA: TGTGCCAGCAGCCCTAATAGTAGGGCTAGCGGGAACGGTGAGCAGTTCTTC. Translating it yields CASSPNSRASGNGEQFF.